Given below is one T cell receptor beta chain in context. CDR1 is ENHRY, CDR2 SYGVKD, per germline. The CDR3 contains 14 residues. Trimming took 8 bases from V and 3 from J, leaving 14 bases between them. This sample is part of a study of T-cell reconstitution after alpha-beta-depleted transplantation in children. Molecular barcoding with unique molecular identifiers was used for the TCRbeta library. Each CDR3 protein gets one entry after TCRdb re-called the PCR reads with MiXCR. This repertoire shows approximately 270,000 distinct CDR3 sequences, about a tenth found once; its top ten account for 9.5% to 13%.

This chain connects TRBV10-3 to TRBJ2-4; D remains ambiguous. This sequence was found in a human donor who donated a stem cell graft to a child with SCID. The specimen comprised PBMCs from the stem cell graft donor, sampled from the stem cell graft. Here the CDR3 DNA reads TGTGCCATCCCCCGGACCCCAGGCAAAAACATTCAGTACTTC. It translates to CAIPRTPGKNIQYF.